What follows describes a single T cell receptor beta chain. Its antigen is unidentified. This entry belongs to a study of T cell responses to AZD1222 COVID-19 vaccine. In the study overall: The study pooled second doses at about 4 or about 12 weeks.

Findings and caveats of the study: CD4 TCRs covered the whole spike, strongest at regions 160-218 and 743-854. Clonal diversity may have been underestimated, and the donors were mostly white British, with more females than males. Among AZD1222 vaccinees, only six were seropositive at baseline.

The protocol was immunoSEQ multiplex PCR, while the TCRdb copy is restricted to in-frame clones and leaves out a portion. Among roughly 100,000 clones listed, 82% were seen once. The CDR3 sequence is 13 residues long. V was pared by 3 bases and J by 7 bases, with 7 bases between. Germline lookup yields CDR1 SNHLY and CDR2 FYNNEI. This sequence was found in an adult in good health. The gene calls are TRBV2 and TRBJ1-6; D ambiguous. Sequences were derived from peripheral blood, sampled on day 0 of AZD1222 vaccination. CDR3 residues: CASSESPNSPLHF. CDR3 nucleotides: TGTGCCAGCAGTGAGAGTCCCAATTCACCCCTCCACTTT.